This T cell receptor beta chain was found in a study of cytomegalovirus exposure and HLA in healthy donors. About this clone: As yet, its antigen is unknown.

Study-level points and caveats: Reports showed the classifier diagnosing cytomegalovirus status with high specificity and sensitivity. A later analysis reportedly found that, within productive TCRs, an Asian-associated ancestry cluster had fewer N-insertions than the mean observed across the roughly 610 donors. The authors reported that TCR beta sequences could predict HLA-A and HLA-B alleles. These predictions were accurate for most subjects in the first cohort.

The PCR used 60 Vbeta and 13 Jbeta primers. Profiled with immunoSEQ multiplex PCR; TCRdb holds only in-frame clones, not every one. The sample shows fewer than 85,000 clones, roughly 76% of them seen only once. The CDR3 extends over 13 amino acids. In germline, CDR1 is KGHSH, CDR2 LQKENI. The V end was cut by 5 bases, the J end by 3 bases, with 10 bases between. The TCR comes from a male donor in good health and CMV-seropositive. The J gene is TRBJ1-2, the V gene TRBV18; tentative D call: TRBD1 (6 bases). The sample comprised PBMCs. The CDR3 region is CASSYRTDYGYTF. The CDR3 DNA sequence: TGTGCCAGCTCATATAGGACAGACTATGGCTACACCTTC.